This T cell receptor (beta chain) derives from a study of T cell changes during pregnancy in multiple sclerosis. Generated by immunoSEQ multiplex PCR, the TCRdb table keeps only in-frame clones and is missing some. The top ten clones hold more than 7.5% of a sample with 25,000 to 30,000 clones, 85% to 90% of them seen once. CDR1 is MDHEN and CDR2 is SYDVKM in the germline V gene. With V trimmed by 6 bases and J by 11 bases, 13 bases remained unmatched. The CDR3 has 14 residues. V gene TRBV28 combines with J gene TRBJ1-1; 9 bases are a match to TRBD1. The source of this sequence is a female donor with multiple sclerosis, enrolled in a pregnancy study. Material: CD8+ T cells from peripheral blood mononuclear cells, obtained after pregnancy. CDR3 nucleotides: TGTGCCAGCAGGCAAACAGGGGGCGCGGTGGCCGCTTTCTTT. This sequence encodes CASRQTGGAVAAFF.